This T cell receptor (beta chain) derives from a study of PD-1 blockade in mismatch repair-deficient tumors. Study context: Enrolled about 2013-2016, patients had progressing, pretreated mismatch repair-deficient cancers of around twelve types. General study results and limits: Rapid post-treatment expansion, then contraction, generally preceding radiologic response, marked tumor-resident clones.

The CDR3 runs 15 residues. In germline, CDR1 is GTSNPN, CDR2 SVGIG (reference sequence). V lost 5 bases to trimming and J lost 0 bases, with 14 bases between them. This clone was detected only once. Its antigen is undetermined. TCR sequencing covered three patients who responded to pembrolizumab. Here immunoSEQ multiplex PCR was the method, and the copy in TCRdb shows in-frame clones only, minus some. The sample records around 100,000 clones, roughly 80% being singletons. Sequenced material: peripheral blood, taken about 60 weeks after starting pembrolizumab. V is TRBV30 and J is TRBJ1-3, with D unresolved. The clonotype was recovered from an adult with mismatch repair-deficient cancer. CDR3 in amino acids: CAWGPGLNSGNTIYF. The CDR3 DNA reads TGTGCCTGGGGGCCCGGGTTAAACTCTGGAAACACCATATATTTT.